Listed here are 9 T cell receptor beta chains from one sample, sequenced in a study of blood T cell repertoires in COVID-19. Data came from immunoSEQ multiplex PCR; TCRdb stores just in-frame clones and leaves some out. Of a few hundred thousand clones in the sample, about 87% were seen once. Sequenced input: peripheral blood. Receptors were obtained from a woman aged 40-49 years with acute or convalescent COVID-19.

The chain recombines TRBV6-6 with TRBJ2-2, with D possibly matching TRBD1 (7 bases). This CDR3 has 15 residues. Germline V gene data show CDR1 as MNHNY and CDR2 as SVGAGI (reference sequence). V was pared by 3 bases and J by 1 base, with 9 bases between. The CDR3 DNA reads TGTGCCAGCAGTTATCAGGGGGGGAACACCGGGGAGCTGTTTTTT. Protein: CASSYQGGNTGELFF.

CDR3 amino acids: CATSRPGQGKTEAFF. The CDR3 DNA reads TGTGCCACCAGCAGACCGGGACAGGGGAAGACTGAAGCTTTCTTT. V usage is TRBV15 and J usage is TRBJ1-1; 10 positions match TRBD1. V shed 2 bases, J shed 5 bases, and the junction held 5 bases outside the gene matches. Germline V gene lookup returns CDR1 LNHNV and CDR2 YYDKDF (reference sequence). This CDR3 region has 15 residues.

CDR3 region: CASSTGGGTGELFF. For the CDR3, the DNA is TGTGCCAGCTCTACAGGGGGCGGCACCGGGGAGCTGTTTTTT. The chain joins TRBV6-5 to TRBJ2-2; 9 nucleotides line up with TRBD1. Trimming cost V 8 bases and J 4 bases; bases outside gene matches: 5. The CDR3 runs 14 residues. Per the germline V gene, CDR1 is MNHEY and CDR2 is SVGAGI.

V usage is TRBV11-2 and J usage is TRBJ1-1; 7 bases fit TRBD1. The CDR3 sequence is 12 residues long. Germline V gene lookup returns CDR1 SGHAT and CDR2 FQNNGV. Trimming at V came to 5 bases and at J to 10 bases, leaving 7 bases not matched to a gene. The DNA of the CDR3 is TGTGCCAGCAGCCAATACAGGGGTCGAGCTTTCTTT. Translated: CASSQYRGRAFF.

The chain carries TRBV5-4 and TRBJ2-3, with TRBD2 matching 10 bases. V was clipped by 1 base and J by 4 bases; unmatched bases: 9. Germline V gene sequence: CDR1 SGHNT, CDR2 YYREEE (reference sequence). The CDR3 extends over 17 amino acids. The CDR3 nucleotides are TGTGCCAGCAGCTTGATGCTGAGCGGGGGGGGGTCAGATACGCAGTATTTT. It yields the protein CASSLMLSGGGSDTQYF.

The chain uses TRBV7-9 and TRBJ2-2, with D possibly TRBD2 on 6 matching bases. V was clipped by 3 bases and J by 7 bases, with 15 bases between them. This CDR3 has 15 amino acids. Germline loops: CDR1 SEHNR, CDR2 FQNEAQ (reference sequence). The CDR3 loop is CASSLRREKHGELFF. In DNA, the CDR3 is TGTGCCAGCAGCTTGAGGAGGGAGAAGCACGGGGAGCTGTTTTTT.

This rearrangement joins TRBV24-1 to TRBJ2-3; TRBD1 might be the D (6 bases). The CDR3 runs to 15 residues. Germline V gives CDR1 KGHDR, CDR2 SFDVKD. Deletions cut 4 bases from V and 1 base from J, with 11 bases between. In DNA, the CDR3 is TGTGCCACCAGTGACCAGGGGAAGGGCACAGATACGCAGTATTTT. It codes for CATSDQGKGTDTQYF.

J is TRBJ1-2 and V is TRBV19; 9 bases align to TRBD1. Germline trimming cut 5 bases from V and 4 bases from J; bases unmatched to any gene: 11. Germline CDR1 reads LNHDA; CDR2 reads SQIVND (reference sequence). CDR3 length: 16 residues. The CDR3 is CASSWLSGQGGYGYTF. DNA for the CDR3: TGTGCCAGTAGTTGGTTATCGGGACAGGGTGGCTATGGCTACACCTTC.

The rearrangement links TRBV6-6 to TRBJ2-7, with 9 bases identical to TRBD1. This CDR3 contains 15 residues. Germline lookup yields CDR1 MNHNY and CDR2 SVGAGI (reference sequence). V lost 7 bases and J lost 2; bases outside the gene matches: 9. CDR3 DNA: TGTGCCAGCAAAATGGGACAGGGAGGGCCCTACGAGCAGTACGTC. Protein: CASKMGQGGPYEQYV.